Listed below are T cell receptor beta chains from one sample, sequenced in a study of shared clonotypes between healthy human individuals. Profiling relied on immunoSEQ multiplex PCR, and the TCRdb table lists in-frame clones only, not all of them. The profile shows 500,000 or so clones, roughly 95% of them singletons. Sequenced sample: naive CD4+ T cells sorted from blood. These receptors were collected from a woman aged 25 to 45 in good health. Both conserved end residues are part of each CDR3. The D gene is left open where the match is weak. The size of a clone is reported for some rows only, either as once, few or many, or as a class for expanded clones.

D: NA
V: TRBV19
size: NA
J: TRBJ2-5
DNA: TGTGCCAGTAGTTTGGCAGGGGAACAAGAGACCCAGTACTTC
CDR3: CASSLAGEQETQYF

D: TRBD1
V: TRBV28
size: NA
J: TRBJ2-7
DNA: TGTGCCAGCAGACGGACAGGGGCACCCTCCGAGCAGTACTTC
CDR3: CASRRTGAPSEQYF

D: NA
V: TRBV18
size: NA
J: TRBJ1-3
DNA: TGTGCCAGCTCACCAGCGGCAGGGAGCTCTGGAAACACCATATATTTT
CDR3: CASSPAAGSSGNTIYF

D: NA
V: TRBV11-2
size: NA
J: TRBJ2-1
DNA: TGTGCCAGCAGCCTGATGAGGGGGGAATACAACAAGAGTGAGCAGTTCTTC
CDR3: CASSLMRGEYNKSEQFF

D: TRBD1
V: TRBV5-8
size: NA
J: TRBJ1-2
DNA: TGTGCCAGCAGCTTGCCTCGGGACAGGGCGTTTGGGGGCTACACCTTC
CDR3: CASSLPRDRAFGGYTF

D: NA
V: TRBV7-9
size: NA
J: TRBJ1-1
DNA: TGTGCCAGCAGCCCTTCTACGGGGAACACTGAAGCTTTCTTT
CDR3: CASSPSTGNTEAFF

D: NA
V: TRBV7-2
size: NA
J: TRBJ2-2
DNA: TGTGCCAGCAGCTTAGGGATAGACAGCTCGAACACCGGGGAGCTGTTTTTT
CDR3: CASSLGIDSSNTGELFF

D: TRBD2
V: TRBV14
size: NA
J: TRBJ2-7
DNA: TGTGCCAGCAGCAAAGGGCAACTAGCGGGACCCTACGAGCAGTACTTC
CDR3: CASSKGQLAGPYEQYF

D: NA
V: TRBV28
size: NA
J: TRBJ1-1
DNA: TGTGCCAGCACGCGGGGCACTGAAGCTTTCTTT
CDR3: CASTRGTEAFF

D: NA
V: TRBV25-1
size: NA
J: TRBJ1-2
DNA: TGTGCCAGCAGTGAATCTGGGGTGTACTATGGCTACACCTTC
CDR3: CASSESGVYYGYTF

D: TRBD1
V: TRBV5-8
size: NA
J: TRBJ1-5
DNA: TGTGCCAGCAGCCATGGACAGGTCTATAGCAATCAGCCCCAGCATTTT
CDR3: CASSHGQVYSNQPQHF

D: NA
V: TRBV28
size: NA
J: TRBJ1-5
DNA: TGTGCCACTAGGGACACCTTGAATAATCAGCCCCAGCATTTT
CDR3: CATRDTLNNQPQHF

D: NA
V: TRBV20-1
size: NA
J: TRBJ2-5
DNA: TGCAGTGCTAGAGACCTCCGGGAGCAGTACTTC
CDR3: CSARDLREQYF

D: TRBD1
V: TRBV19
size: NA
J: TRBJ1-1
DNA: TGTGCCAGTAGTGTAGGACAGGGCATCTACGCTGAAGCTTTCTTT
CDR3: CASSVGQGIYAEAFF

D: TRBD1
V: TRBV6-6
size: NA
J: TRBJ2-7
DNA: TGTGCCAGCAGTTACCCATACAGGACAGGGGCCGAGCAGTACTTC
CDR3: CASSYPYRTGAEQYF

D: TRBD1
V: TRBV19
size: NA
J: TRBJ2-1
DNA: TGTGCCAGTAGCCGGACAGGGGGTAACAATGAGCAGTTCTTC
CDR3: CASSRTGGNNEQFF

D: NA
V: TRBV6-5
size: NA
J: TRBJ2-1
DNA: TGTGCCAGCAGTCGTGGGGGGTGGAATGAGCAGTTCTTC
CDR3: CASSRGGWNEQFF

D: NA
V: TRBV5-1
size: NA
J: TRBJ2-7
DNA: TGCGCCAGCAGCTTGGAGTGGGGCGCGATCCACGAGCAGTACTTC
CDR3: CASSLEWGAIHEQYF

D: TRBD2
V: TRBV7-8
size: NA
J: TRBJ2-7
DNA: TGTGCCAGCAGCTTAGCTGCTAGCGGGGACCCCCAGTACTTC
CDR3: CASSLAASGDPQYF

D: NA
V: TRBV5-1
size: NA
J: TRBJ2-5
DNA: TGCGCCAGCAGTCGCCAAGAGACCCAGTACTTC
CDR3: CASSRQETQYF

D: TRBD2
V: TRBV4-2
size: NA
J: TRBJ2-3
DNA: TGTGCCAGCAGCCAAGAACTAGCGGGACTCACAGATACGCAGTATTTT
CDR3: CASSQELAGLTDTQYF

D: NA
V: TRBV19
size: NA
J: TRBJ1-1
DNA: TGTGCCAGTAGTTTATCCGGGAAGAACACTGAAGCTTTCTTT
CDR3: CASSLSGKNTEAFF

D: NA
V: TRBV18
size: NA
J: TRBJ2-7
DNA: TGTGCCAGCTCACCGTCGCAGGTTACCGACGAGCAGTACTTC
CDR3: CASSPSQVTDEQYF

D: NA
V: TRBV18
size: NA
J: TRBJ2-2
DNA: TGTGCCAGCTCACCACACGGGGGGCAGGACACCGGGGAGCTGTTTTTT
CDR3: CASSPHGGQDTGELFF

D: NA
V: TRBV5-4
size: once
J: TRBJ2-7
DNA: TGTGCCAGCAGCTTAGGAACAGGTCCTTATAGCTCCTACGAGCAGTACTTC
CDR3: CASSLGTGPYSSYEQYF

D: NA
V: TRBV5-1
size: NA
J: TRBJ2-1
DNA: TGCGCCAGCAGCTCTAAAGAAGGAACCTACAATGAGCAGTTCTTC
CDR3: CASSSKEGTYNEQFF

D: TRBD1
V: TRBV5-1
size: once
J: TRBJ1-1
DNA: TGCGCCAGCAGAATGACAGGGGGTAACACTGAAGCTTTCTTT
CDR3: CASRMTGGNTEAFF

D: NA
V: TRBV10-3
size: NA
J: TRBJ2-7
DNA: TGTGCCATCAAGCTGATGGACGGATCCTACGAGCAGTACTTC
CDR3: CAIKLMDGSYEQYF

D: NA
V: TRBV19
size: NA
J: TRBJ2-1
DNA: TGTGCCAGTAGTGGCGGCCACTCCTACAATGAGCAGTTCTTC
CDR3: CASSGGHSYNEQFF

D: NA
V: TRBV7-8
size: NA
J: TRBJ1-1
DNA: TGTGCCAGCACCCTTCCGGGGCCGATGAACACTGAAGCTTTCTTT
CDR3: CASTLPGPMNTEAFF

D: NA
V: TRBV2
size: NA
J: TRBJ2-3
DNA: TGTGCCAGCAGGGGAGACCAGACCACAGATACGCAGTATTTT
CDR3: CASRGDQTTDTQYF

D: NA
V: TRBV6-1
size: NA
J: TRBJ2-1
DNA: TGTGCCAGCAGTGCTCTCCCTGGCTCCTACAATGAGCAGTTCTTC
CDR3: CASSALPGSYNEQFF

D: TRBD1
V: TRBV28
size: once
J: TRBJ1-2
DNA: TGTGCCAGCAGCCAGCAGACAGGGGGGTATGGCTACACCTTC
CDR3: CASSQQTGGYGYTF

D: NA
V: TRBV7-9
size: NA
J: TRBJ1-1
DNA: TGTGCCAGCAGCTTAGGTGCGGGAGCCGGAGACACTGAAGCTTTCTTT
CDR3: CASSLGAGAGDTEAFF

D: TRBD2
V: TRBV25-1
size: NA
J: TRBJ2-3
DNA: TGTGCCAGCAGTCTGGGGGGGTTCACAGATACGCAGTATTTT
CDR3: CASSLGGFTDTQYF

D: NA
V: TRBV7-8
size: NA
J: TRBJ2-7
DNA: TGTGCCAGCAGCCCGAAATTGAGCGAGTTCTACGAGCAGTACTTC
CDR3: CASSPKLSEFYEQYF

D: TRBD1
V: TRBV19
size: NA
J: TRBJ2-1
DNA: TGTGCCAGTACCAAGGACAGGGGCGAATACAATGAGCAGTTCTTC
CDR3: CASTKDRGEYNEQFF

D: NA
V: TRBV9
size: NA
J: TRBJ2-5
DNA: TGTGCCAGCAGCGTAGGTCGGTTAGAGACCCAGTACTTC
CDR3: CASSVGRLETQYF

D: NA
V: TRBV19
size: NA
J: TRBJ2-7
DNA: TGTGCCAGTAGGTGGATTCACTTGACCTCCTACGAGCAGTACTTC
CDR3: CASRWIHLTSYEQYF

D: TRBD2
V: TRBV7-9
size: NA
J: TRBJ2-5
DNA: TGTGCCAGTTCGGAACTAGCGGGAGGGCCGGAGACCCAGTACTTC
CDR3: CASSELAGGPETQYF

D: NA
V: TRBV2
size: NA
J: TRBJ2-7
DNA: TGTGCCAGCAGTGCTGGGACAACCGAGCAGTACTTC
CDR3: CASSAGTTEQYF

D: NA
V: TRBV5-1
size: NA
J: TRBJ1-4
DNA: TGCGCCAGCTGCCCCACGGGTATTGAGGAAAAACTGTTTTTT
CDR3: CASCPTGIEEKLFF

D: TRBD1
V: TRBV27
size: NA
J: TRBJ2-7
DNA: TGTGCCAGCAGTTCACCGGGACAGACATACGAGCAGTACTTC
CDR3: CASSSPGQTYEQYF

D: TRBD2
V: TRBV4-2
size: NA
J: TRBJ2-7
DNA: TGTGCCAGCAGCCGGGAGACTAGCGCAGGAGAGCAGTACTTC
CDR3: CASSRETSAGEQYF

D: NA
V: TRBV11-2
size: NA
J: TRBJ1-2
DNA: TGTGCCAGCACCCCAAGGGCGTCCGGGGGCCGTGGCTACACCTTC
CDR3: CASTPRASGGRGYTF

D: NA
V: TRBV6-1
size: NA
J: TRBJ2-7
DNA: TGTGCCAGCAGCATAGACGGGCTCGGCTACGAGCAGTACTTC
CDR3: CASSIDGLGYEQYF

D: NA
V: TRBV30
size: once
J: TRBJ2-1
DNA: TGTGCCTGCTGGTCGAACGTTTACAATGAGCAGTTCTTC
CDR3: CACWSNVYNEQFF

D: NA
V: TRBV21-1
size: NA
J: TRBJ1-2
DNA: TGTGCCAGCAGCAAAGGGGGGCACACAGTTGGGGCTACTAACTATGGCTACACCTTC
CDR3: CASSKGGHTVGATNYGYTF

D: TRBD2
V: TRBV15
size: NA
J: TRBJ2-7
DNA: TGTGCCACCAGCAGAGTCCAAGCGGGGCACTCCTACGAGCAGTACTTC
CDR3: CATSRVQAGHSYEQYF

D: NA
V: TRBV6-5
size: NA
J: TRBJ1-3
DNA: TGTGCCAGCAGTTACTCGACGGGTTCTGGAAACACCATATATTTT
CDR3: CASSYSTGSGNTIYF

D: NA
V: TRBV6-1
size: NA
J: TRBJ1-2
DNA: TGTGCCAGCAGCGCGCCCAGAGGGGCGAGAAGCTACACCTTC
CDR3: CASSAPRGARSYTF

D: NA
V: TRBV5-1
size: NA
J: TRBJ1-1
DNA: TGCGCCAGCAGGGTCCCAGGGAACACTGAAGCTTTCTTT
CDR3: CASRVPGNTEAFF

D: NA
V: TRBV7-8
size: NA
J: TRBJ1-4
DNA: TGTGCCAGCAGCTTTAGTGGGGGTGAAAAACTGTTTTTT
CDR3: CASSFSGGEKLFF

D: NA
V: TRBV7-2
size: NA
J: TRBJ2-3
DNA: TGTGCCAGCAGCTCGGGACTTCCGGGGCCAGATACGCAGTATTTT
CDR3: CASSSGLPGPDTQYF

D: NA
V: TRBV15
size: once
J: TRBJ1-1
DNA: TGTGCCATAAAGCGAACAGGGTACGGGGACACTGAAGCTTTCTTT
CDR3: CAIKRTGYGDTEAFF

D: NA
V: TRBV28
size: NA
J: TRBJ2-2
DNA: TGTGCCAGCGGGATATGGGGCAAGAACACCGGGGAGCTGTTTTTT
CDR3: CASGIWGKNTGELFF